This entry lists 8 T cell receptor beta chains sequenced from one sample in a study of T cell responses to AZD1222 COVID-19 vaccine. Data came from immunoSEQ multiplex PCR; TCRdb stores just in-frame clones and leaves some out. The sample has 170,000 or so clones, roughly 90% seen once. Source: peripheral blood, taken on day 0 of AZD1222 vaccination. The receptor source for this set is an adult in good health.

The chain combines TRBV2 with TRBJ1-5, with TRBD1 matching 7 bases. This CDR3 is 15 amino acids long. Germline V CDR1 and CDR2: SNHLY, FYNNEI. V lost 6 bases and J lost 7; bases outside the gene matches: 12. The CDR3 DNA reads TGTGCCAGCAGGGTTGACAGGGCAATAAACCAGCCCCAGCATTTT. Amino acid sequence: CASRVDRAINQPQHF.

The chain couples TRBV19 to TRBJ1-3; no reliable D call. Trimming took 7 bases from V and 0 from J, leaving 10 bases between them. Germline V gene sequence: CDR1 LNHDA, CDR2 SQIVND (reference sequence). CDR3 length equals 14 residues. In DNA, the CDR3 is TGTGCCAGTATGTTGATGAGCTCTGGAAACACCATATATTTT. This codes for CASMLMSSGNTIYF. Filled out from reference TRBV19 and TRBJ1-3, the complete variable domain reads DGGITQSPKYLFRKEGQNVTLSCEQNLNHDAMYWYRQDPGQGLRLIYYSQIVNDFQKGDIAEGYSVSREKKESFPLTVTSAQKNPTAFYLCASMLMSSGNTIYFGEGSWLTVV.

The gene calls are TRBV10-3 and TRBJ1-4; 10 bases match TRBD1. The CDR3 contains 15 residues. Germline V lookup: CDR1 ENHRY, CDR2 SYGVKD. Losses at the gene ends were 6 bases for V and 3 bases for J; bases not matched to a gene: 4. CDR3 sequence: CAISLGQGANEKLFF. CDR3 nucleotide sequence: TGTGCCATCAGCCTCGGACAGGGGGCTAATGAAAAACTGTTTTTT.

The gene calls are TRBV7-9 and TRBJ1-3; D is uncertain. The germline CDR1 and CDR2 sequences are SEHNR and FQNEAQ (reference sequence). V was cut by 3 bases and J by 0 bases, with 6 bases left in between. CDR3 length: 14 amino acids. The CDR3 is CASSLSFSGNTIYF. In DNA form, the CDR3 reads TGTGCCAGCAGCTTGAGCTTCTCTGGAAACACCATATATTTT.

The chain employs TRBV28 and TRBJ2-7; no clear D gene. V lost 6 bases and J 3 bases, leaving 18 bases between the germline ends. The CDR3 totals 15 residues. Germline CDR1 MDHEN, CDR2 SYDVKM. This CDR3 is CASSSRPPGIYEQYF. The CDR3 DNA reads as TGTGCCAGCAGCTCTAGGCCCCCCGGAATCTACGAGCAGTACTTC.

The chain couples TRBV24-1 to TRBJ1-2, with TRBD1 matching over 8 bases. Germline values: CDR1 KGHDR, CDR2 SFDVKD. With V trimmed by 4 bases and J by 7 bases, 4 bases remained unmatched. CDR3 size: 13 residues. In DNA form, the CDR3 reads TGTGCCACCAGTGACCGCGGACAGGGTGGCTACACCTTC. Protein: CATSDRGQGGYTF.

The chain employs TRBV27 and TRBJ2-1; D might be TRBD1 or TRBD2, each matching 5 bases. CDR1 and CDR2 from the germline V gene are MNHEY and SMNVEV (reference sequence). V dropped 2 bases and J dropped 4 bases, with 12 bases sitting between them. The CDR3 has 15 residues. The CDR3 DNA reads TGTGCCAGCAGTTTAACCGGGACCATGTACAATGAGCAGTTCTTC. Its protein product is CASSLTGTMYNEQFF.

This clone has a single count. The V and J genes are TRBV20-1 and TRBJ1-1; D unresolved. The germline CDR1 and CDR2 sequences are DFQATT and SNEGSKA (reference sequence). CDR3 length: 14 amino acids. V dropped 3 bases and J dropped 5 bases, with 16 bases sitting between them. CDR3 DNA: TGCAGTGCTAGTTCCATGTTCCCCGGGACTGAAGCTTTCTTT. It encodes CSASSMFPGTEAFF.